This T cell receptor beta chain was profiled in a study of blood T cell repertoires in COVID-19. Study at large: Acute and convalescent COVID-19 specimens originated in the United States, Italy and Spain. Sources were T cells, B-cell-depleted T cells, or PBMCs; the material itself was cDNA or gDNA.

Sequencing was performed with immunoSEQ multiplex PCR; in TCRdb, only in-frame clones are kept and a portion is missing. The sample records roughly 410,000 clones, 75% to 90% being singletons. The CDR3 contains 13 residues. V lost 5 bases to trimming and J lost 3 bases; unmatched junction nucleotides: 4. In germline, CDR1 is MNHNY, CDR2 SVGAGI (reference sequence). Sequenced material: peripheral blood. The V and J genes are TRBV6-6 and TRBJ2-7; TRBD1 agrees at 7 bases. This receptor was identified in a woman aged 40 to 49 with COVID-19, enrolled during active disease. CDR3 region: CASSPRQGYEQYF. Here the CDR3 DNA reads TGTGCCAGCAGTCCCCGACAGGGCTACGAGCAGTACTTC.